This note documents a single T cell receptor beta chain sequence. Grouping used clinical history reported by participants in a survey and questionnaire. Up to 2 weeks before entering the study, exposed participants had met a COVID-19 case. This sample is part of a study of blood T cell repertoires in COVID-19. The V gene's germline CDR1 is SEHNR and CDR2 FQNEAQ (reference sequence). CDR3 length: 12 amino acids. V lost 2 bases to trimming and J lost 3 bases, with 4 bases between them. TCRdb's copy holds only in-frame clones and misses some; the assay was immunoSEQ multiplex PCR. The table lists over 200,000 clones, 90% of them singletons.

The sample comprised PBMCs or T cells enriched from blood (not recorded which). The J gene is TRBJ1-1, the V gene TRBV7-9; D not certain. This sequence was found in a man younger than 40 who had been exposed to COVID-19. The CDR3 loop is CASSLIDTEAFF. CDR3 DNA sequence: TGTGCCAGCAGCTTAATAGACACTGAAGCTTTCTTT.